This TCR beta chain was recovered during a study of T-cell reconstitution after alpha-beta-depleted transplantation in children. Library preparation (for TCRbeta) was performed with unique molecular identifiers. TCRdb ran MiXCR on the PCR reads and lists one entry per CDR3 protein. This sample has over 85,000 distinct CDR3 sequences; about 7.5% occur once, and the top ten carry roughly 15%. V gave up 0 bases and J gave up 7 bases, with 9 bases separating them. CDR1 is DFQATT, CDR2 SNEGSKA, per germline (reference sequence). CDR3 length equals 12 residues. Notes on the study in general: Where alpha-beta T cells came from about two months after transplant was reportedly several hundred expanded graft clones. Elevated TCRbeta diversity at day 60 was traced, in some patients, to surviving recipient T cells and thymic progenitors. By one year post-transplant, T-cell counts and diversity largely arose from T cells that were newly produced.

As regards this clonotype: Its antigen is unidentified.

Material: PBMCs, obtained before TCRalphabeta/CD19-depleted stem cell transplant. This TCR was recovered from a boy younger than 10 with acute lymphoblastic leukemia, due to receive a stem cell transplant. V and J are TRBV20-1 and TRBJ2-5; D possibly matches TRBD1 or TRBD2 (6 bases each). The DNA for the CDR3 is TGCAGTGCTAGAGACGGGGGCGGGACCCAGTACTTC. Residues: CSARDGGGTQYF.